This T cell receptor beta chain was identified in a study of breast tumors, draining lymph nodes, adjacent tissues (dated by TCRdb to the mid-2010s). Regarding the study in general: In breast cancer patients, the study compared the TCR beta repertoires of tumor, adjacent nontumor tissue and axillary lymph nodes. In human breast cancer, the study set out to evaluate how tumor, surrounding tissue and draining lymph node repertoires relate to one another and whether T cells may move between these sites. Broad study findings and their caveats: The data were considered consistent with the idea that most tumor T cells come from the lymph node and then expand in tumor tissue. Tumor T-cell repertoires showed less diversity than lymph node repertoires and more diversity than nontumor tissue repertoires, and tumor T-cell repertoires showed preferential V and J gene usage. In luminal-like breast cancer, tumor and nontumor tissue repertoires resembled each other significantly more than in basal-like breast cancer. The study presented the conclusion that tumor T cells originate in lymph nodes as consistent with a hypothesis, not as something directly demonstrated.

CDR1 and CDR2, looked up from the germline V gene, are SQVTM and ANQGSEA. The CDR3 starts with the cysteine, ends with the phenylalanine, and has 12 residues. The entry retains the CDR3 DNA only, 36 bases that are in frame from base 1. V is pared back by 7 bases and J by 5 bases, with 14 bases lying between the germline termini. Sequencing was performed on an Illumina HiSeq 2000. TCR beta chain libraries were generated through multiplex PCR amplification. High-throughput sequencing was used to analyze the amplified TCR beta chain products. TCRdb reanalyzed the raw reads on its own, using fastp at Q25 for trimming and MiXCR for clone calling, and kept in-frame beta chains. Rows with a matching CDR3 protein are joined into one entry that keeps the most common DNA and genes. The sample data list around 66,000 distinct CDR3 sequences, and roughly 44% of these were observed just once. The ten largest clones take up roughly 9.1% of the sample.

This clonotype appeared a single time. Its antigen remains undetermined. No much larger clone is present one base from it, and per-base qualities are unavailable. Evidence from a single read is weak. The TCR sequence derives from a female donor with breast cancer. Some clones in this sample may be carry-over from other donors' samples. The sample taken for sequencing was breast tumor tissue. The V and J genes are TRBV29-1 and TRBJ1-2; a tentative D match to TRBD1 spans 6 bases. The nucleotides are TGCAGCGCGAGGGACAAGCTGTATGGCTACACCTTC. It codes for CSARDKLYGYTF.